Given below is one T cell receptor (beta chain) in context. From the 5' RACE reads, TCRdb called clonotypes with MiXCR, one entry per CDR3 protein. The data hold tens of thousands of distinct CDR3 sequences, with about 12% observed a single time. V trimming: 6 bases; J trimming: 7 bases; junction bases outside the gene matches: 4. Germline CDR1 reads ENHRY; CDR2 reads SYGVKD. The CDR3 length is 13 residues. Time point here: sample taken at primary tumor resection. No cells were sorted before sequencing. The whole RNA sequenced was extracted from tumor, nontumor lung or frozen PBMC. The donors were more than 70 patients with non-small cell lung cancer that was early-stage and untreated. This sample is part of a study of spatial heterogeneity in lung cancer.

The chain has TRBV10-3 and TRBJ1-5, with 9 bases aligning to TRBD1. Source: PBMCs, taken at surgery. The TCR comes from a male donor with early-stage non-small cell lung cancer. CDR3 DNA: TGTGCCATCAGGCCGGGACAGGGACAGCCCCAGCATTTT. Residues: CAIRPGQGQPQHF.